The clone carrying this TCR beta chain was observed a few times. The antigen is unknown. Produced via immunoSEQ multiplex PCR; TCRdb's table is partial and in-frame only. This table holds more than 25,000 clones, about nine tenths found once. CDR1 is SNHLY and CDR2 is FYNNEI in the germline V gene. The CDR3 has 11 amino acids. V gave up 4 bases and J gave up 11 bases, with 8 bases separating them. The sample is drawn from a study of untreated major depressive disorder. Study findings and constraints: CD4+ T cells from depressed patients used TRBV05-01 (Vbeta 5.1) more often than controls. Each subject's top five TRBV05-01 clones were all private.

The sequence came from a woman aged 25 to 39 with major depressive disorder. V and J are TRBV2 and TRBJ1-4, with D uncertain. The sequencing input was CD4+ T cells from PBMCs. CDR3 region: CASSAQNKLFF. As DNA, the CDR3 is TGTGCCAGCAGTGCTCAAAATAAACTGTTTTTT.